This is a list of T cell receptor beta chains from one sample in a study of cytomegalovirus exposure and HLA in healthy donors. The protocol was immunoSEQ multiplex PCR, while the TCRdb copy is restricted to in-frame clones and leaves out a portion. Among about 210,000 clones listed, approximately 81% were seen once. The specimen sequenced was PBMCs. The receptor source for this set is a man aged 25 to 40 in good health and CMV-seronegative. Both conserved end residues are part of each CDR3. D genes are given only for firm matches. Clone size, where shown, is once, few, many, or a class for clones that have expanded.

V: TRBV18
J: TRBJ2-2
size: few
D: TRBD1
DNA: TGTGCCAGCTCACCACTGGACAGGGTACCCGGGGAGCTGTTTTTT
CDR3: CASSPLDRVPGELFF

V: TRBV29-1
J: TRBJ1-2
size: -
D: -
DNA: TGCAGCGCTTTCGAGGCGGTAAACTATGGCTACACCTTC
CDR3: CSAFEAVNYGYTF

V: TRBV5-1
J: TRBJ2-6
size: -
D: -
DNA: TGCGCCAGCAGCTTCCAGGTAGTAAACTCTGGGGCCAACGTCCTGACTTTC
CDR3: CASSFQVVNSGANVLTF

V: TRBV7-2
J: TRBJ2-5
size: -
D: TRBD1
DNA: TGTGCCAGCAGCTTCACAGGGGGGAAAGAGACCCAGTACTTC
CDR3: CASSFTGGKETQYF

V: TRBV4-1
J: TRBJ2-2
size: -
D: -
DNA: TGCGCCAGCAGCCAAGAGGGACTCGCGAACACCGGGGAGCTGTTTTTT
CDR3: CASSQEGLANTGELFF

V: TRBV6-5
J: TRBJ1-2
size: -
D: TRBD1
DNA: TGTGCCAGCAGCTCCAGAGGGGGCTCCTCCTATGGCTACACCTTC
CDR3: CASSSRGGSSYGYTF

V: TRBV29-1
J: TRBJ1-3
size: few
D: -
DNA: TGCAGCGTTGGGGGGCCGGGAAACACCATATATTTT
CDR3: CSVGGPGNTIYF

V: TRBV6-1
J: TRBJ2-7
size: -
D: -
DNA: TGTGCCAGCAGTGAAAGAGAAGAGTCCTACGAGCAGTACTTC
CDR3: CASSEREESYEQYF

V: TRBV27
J: TRBJ1-1
size: few
D: -
DNA: TGTGCCAGCAGTTTCGGGATGAACACTGAAGCTTTCTTT
CDR3: CASSFGMNTEAFF

V: TRBV13
J: TRBJ2-1
size: few
D: TRBD1
DNA: TGTGCCAGCAGCTCGACAGGGAACGATGAGCAGTTCTTC
CDR3: CASSSTGNDEQFF